The 18 T cell receptor beta chains in this list originate from one sample, sequenced in a study of molecular identifiers for immune sequencing clone quantification. MiXCR was run by TCRdb on the PCR reads, yielding one entry per CDR3 protein. Of just over 40,000 distinct CDR3 sequences listed, about a quarter were seen once; the top ten hold approximately 0.89%. What was sequenced was naive CD8+ T cells from blood, with Jurkat cell RNA spiked in. Subset: FACS-sorted CD8+CD4-CCR7+CD45RA+ naive T cells. These receptors all stem from a human donor in good health. Some libraries in this study had Jurkat cell RNA spiked in.

At least ten counts were recorded for this clonotype. The genes are TRBV5-4 and TRBJ1-1; D is unresolved. The CDR3 is 13 residues long. The V end lost 2 bases, the J end lost 6 bases, and 11 bases lay between the germline ends. Per the germline V gene, CDR1 is SGHNT and CDR2 is YYREEE (reference sequence). The CDR3 is CASSFQESAEAFF. CDR3 nucleotides: TGTGCCAGCAGCTTTCAGGAGAGCGCTGAAGCTTTCTTT.

Turning to this clonotype: This may stem from a read error, because a much larger clone lies one nucleotide away. The rearrangement joins TRBV12-3 or TRBV12-4 to TRBJ1-4; perhaps TRBD1 as D (5 bases). This CDR3 is built from 14 residues. CDR3 DNA sequence: TGTGCCGGCAGTTCCCACAGGCCGGGGGAGGAACTGTTTTTT. Translation: CAGSSHRPGEELFF.

This clonotype was seen repeatedly, ten times or more. The V and J genes are TRBV20-1 and TRBJ2-7; D might be TRBD2 (5 bases). The CDR3 runs to 13 residues. V lost 5 bases and J 1 base, leaving 12 bases between the germline ends. Looked up from germline, CDR1 is DFQATT and CDR2 is SNEGSKA (reference sequence). DNA of the CDR3: TGCAGTGCTGCCGGACGGACTTCCTACGAGCAGTACTTC. Translation: CSAAGRTSYEQYF.

In regard to this clonotype: A read error may be the cause here, since a much bigger clone is one base away. V is TRBV12-3 or TRBV12-4 and J is TRBJ2-1, with D perhaps matching TRBD1 or TRBD2 (6 bases each). The CDR3 is made up of 14 amino acids. CDR3 protein: CASRGGSSYNAQFF. The CDR3 DNA reads as TGTGCCAGCAGAGGGGGGAGCTCCTACAATGCGCAGTTCTTC.

This clonotype was seen at least ten times. The chain is built from TRBV10-2 and TRBJ2-3; D not resolved. V was cut by 5 bases and J by 0 bases, with 9 bases left in between. CDR3 size: 14 residues. CDR1 and CDR2 from the germline V gene are WSHSY and SAAADI. In nucleotides, the CDR3 is TGCGCCAGCAGTACGTTTGTGAGCACAGATACGCAGTATTTT. It codes for CASSTFVSTDTQYF.

At least ten counts were recorded for this clonotype. V and J are TRBV27 and TRBJ1-1; 7 bases match TRBD1. The CDR3 covers 14 residues. The junction had 7 bases not matched to a gene; V was cut back by 2 bases and J by 7 bases. Germline loops: CDR1 MNHEY, CDR2 SMNVEV (reference sequence). The CDR3 sequence is CASSLGTGAGEAFF. CDR3 DNA sequence: TGTGCCAGCAGTTTAGGAACAGGGGCCGGTGAAGCTTTCTTT.

The table lists this clonotype with many counts. The chain uses TRBV12-3 or TRBV12-4 and TRBJ2-5; 11 positions match TRBD2. The length of the CDR3 is 14 residues. V shed 8 bases and J 3 bases; nucleotides not matched to a gene: 5. In nucleotides, the CDR3 is TGTGCCAGCGGGACTAGCGGTTTAAAAGAGACCCAGTACTTC. It codes for CASGTSGLKETQYF.

This clonotype has at least ten counts. The chain recombines TRBV9 with TRBJ1-1; maybe TRBD1 (5 bases). V lost 0 bases and J lost 4, with 7 bases in between. Germline V lookup: CDR1 SGDLS, CDR2 YYNGEE. The CDR3 extends over 13 amino acids. The CDR3 DNA reads TGTGCCAGCAGCGTAGAGGGGATCACTGAAGCTTTCTTT. Its protein product is CASSVEGITEAFF. Variable domain in full (rest from reference TRBV9 and TRBJ1-1): DSGVTQTPKHLITATGQRVTLRCSPRSGDLSVYWYQQSLDQGLQFLIQYYNGEERAKGNILERFSAQQFPDLHSELNLSSLELGDSALYFCASSVEGITEAFFGQGTRLTVV.

This clonotype appeared many times. The chain is built from TRBV4-3 and TRBJ2-3, with a possible D match to TRBD2 (5 bases). This CDR3 is 15 amino acids long. CDR1 and CDR2 from the germline V gene are LGHNA and YSLEER. Trimming cost V 0 bases and J 0 bases, with 7 bases left between them. The CDR3 DNA sequence: TGCGCCAGCAGCCAAGACACGGGGAGCACAGATACGCAGTATTTT. As protein: CASSQDTGSTDTQYF.

This clonotype was recorded many times. V usage is TRBV12-5 and J usage is TRBJ2-3; 10 nucleotides line up with TRBD1. Per the germline V gene, CDR1 is LGHNT and CDR2 is FRNRAP. V was pared by 4 bases and J by 2 bases, with 6 bases of the junction left unmatched. The length of the CDR3 is 16 residues. The CDR3: CASGWRQGAVTDTQYF. The CDR3 DNA reads as TGTGCTAGTGGTTGGAGACAGGGGGCCGTCACAGATACGCAGTATTTT.

This clonotype was seen repeatedly, ten times or more. The chain uses TRBV6-2 or TRBV6-3 and TRBJ1-1; 7 bases fit TRBD1. This CDR3 comprises 14 residues. CDR1 is MNHEY and CDR2 is SVGEGT in the germline V gene. J gave up 1 base and V 8 bases, and 7 bases lay outside the gene matches. The CDR3 bases are TGTGCCAGCTACTCCGGGACAGAGAACACTGAAGCTTTCTTT. Translating it yields CASYSGTENTEAFF.

This sequence joins TRBV12-3 or TRBV12-4 and TRBJ1-1, with a possible D match to TRBD1 (5 bases). The CDR3 has 18 amino acids. V was clipped by 5 bases and J by 4 bases, with 26 bases between them. The CDR3 spells CASSPAQKTEISGTEAFF. DNA of the CDR3: TGTGCCAGCAGTCCAGCTCAAAAGACAGAGATTTCGGGCACTGAAGCTTTCTTT.

This clonotype was observed a few times. The rearrangement links TRBV4-1 to TRBJ2-3, with D perhaps matching TRBD1 or TRBD2 (5 bases each). The CDR3 loop spans 15 amino acids. Trimming removed 7 bases at V and 0 bases at J, with 14 bases between. In germline, CDR1 is MGHRA, CDR2 YSYEKL. The chain's CDR3 is CASTRGVRSTDTQYF. CDR3 nucleotides: TGCGCCAGCACCCGAGGGGTCCGAAGCACAGATACGCAGTATTTT.

The chain uses TRBV19 and TRBJ2-1; 7 nucleotides agree with TRBD2. Germline V gives CDR1 LNHDA, CDR2 SQIVND (reference sequence). V was clipped by 5 bases and J by 7 bases; unmatched bases: 5. The CDR3 length is 13 residues. The CDR3 spells CASSPTSKNEQFF. The CDR3 DNA reads as TGTGCCAGTAGTCCGACTAGCAAGAATGAGCAGTTCTTC. Together with reference TRBV19 and TRBJ2-1, the CDR3 gives the full variable domain: DGGITQSPKYLFRKEGQNVTLSCEQNLNHDAMYWYRQDPGQGLRLIYYSQIVNDFQKGDIAEGYSVSREKKESFPLTVTSAQKNPTAFYLCASSPTSKNEQFFGPGTRLTVL.

V usage is TRBV23-1 and J usage is TRBJ2-3; TRBD2 is a possible D gene (5 bases). TRBV23-1 is an ORF, with its function uncertain. This CDR3 spans 15 amino acids. The V and J ends lost 5 bases and 2 bases respectively, with 14 bases between them. This chain's CDR3 is CASSTKAAPTDTQYF. The CDR3 DNA sequence: TGCGCCAGCAGTACCAAAGCGGCGCCCACAGATACGCAGTATTTT.

This clonotype was observed a few times. The chain joins TRBV12-3 or TRBV12-4 to TRBJ1-6; D perhaps matches TRBD1 (5 bases). This CDR3 has 14 residues. V shed 6 bases and J shed 6 bases, with 12 bases lying between them. CDR3 loop: CASSPRDSNSPLHF. Here the CDR3 DNA reads TGTGCCAGCAGCCCCCGGGACTCTAATTCACCCCTCCACTTT.

This clonotype was seen repeatedly, ten times or more. V is TRBV4-1 and J is TRBJ1-5, with D possibly being TRBD1 (5 bases). The germline CDR1 and CDR2 sequences are MGHRA and YSYEKL. The CDR3 totals 13 residues. V dropped 1 base and J dropped 7 bases, with 8 bases sitting between them. The DNA of the CDR3 is TGCGCCAGCAGCCAAGTTGGGGGGCAGCCCCAGCATTTT. Encoded protein: CASSQVGGQPQHF.

The table lists this clonotype with many counts. The chain combines TRBV7-9 with TRBJ1-1; no clear D. Germline lookup yields CDR1 SEHNR and CDR2 FQNEAQ (reference sequence). Trimming took 5 bases from V and 4 from J, leaving 20 bases between them. The CDR3 is 16 residues long. The CDR3 sequence: CASSPPLSGTGTEAFF. DNA for the CDR3: TGTGCCAGCAGCCCACCTCTCTCGGGCACGGGCACTGAAGCTTTCTTT.